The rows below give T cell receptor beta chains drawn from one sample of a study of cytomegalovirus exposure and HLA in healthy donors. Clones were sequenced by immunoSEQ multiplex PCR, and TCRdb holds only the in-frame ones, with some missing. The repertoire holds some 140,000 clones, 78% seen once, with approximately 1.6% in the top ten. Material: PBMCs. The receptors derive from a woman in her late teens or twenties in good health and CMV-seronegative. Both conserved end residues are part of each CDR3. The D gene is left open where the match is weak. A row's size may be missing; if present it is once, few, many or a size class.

CDR3: CASSLDPASEAGGVETQYF; DNA: TGTGCCAGCAGCTTAGACCCCGCGTCGGAGGCGGGAGGGGTGGAGACCCAGTACTTC; D: TRBD2; size: .; V: TRBV7-6; J: TRBJ2-5
CDR3: CASSLFRDSFQRLFF; DNA: TGTGCCAGCAGCCTGTTCCGGGACAGCTTTCAGCGACTGTTTTTT; D: TRBD1; size: .; V: TRBV6-5; J: TRBJ1-4
CDR3: CASSEQDNYEQYF; DNA: TGCGCCAGCAGCGAACAGGACAACTACGAGCAGTACTTC; D: .; size: .; V: TRBV5-1; J: TRBJ2-7
CDR3: CASSRFDWTEAFF; DNA: TGTGCCAGCAGCCGATTTGACTGGACTGAAGCTTTCTTT; D: .; size: .; V: TRBV14; J: TRBJ1-1
CDR3: CASSAPGTSGSGHTDTQYF; DNA: TGCGCCAGCAGCGCGCCCGGGACTAGCGGGAGCGGTCACACAGATACGCAGTATTTT; D: TRBD2; size: .; V: TRBV4-1; J: TRBJ2-3
CDR3: CASTRTFDRPYSTEAFF; DNA: TGCGCCAGCACCCGAACATTCGACAGGCCTTACAGCACTGAAGCTTTCTTT; D: .; size: .; V: TRBV5-1; J: TRBJ1-1
CDR3: CASSAQGIEQFF; DNA: TGTGCCAGCAGCGCCCAGGGGATTGAGCAGTTCTTC; D: .; size: .; V: TRBV11-2; J: TRBJ2-1
CDR3: CASSQRGMNTEAFF; DNA: TGCGCCAGCAGCCAGAGGGGGATGAACACTGAAGCTTTCTTT; D: .; size: .; V: TRBV4-1; J: TRBJ1-1
CDR3: CASGLALSGQGNGYTF; DNA: TGTGCTAGTGGTTTAGCCCTAAGTGGACAGGGAAACGGCTACACCTTC; D: TRBD1; size: .; V: TRBV12-5; J: TRBJ1-2
CDR3: CAWTLGYSGANVLTF; DNA: TGTGCCTGGACCCTCGGTTACTCTGGGGCCAACGTCCTGACTTTC; D: .; size: .; V: TRBV30; J: TRBJ2-6
CDR3: CASSSQLAFFSYEQYF; DNA: TGTGCCAGCAGTTCCCAACTAGCGTTTTTCTCCTACGAGCAGTACTTC; D: TRBD2; size: .; V: TRBV6-6; J: TRBJ2-7
CDR3: CASSPGLGSYNEQFF; DNA: TGTGCCAGCAGCCCGGGACTTGGCTCCTACAATGAGCAGTTCTTC; D: .; size: .; V: TRBV7-9; J: TRBJ2-1
CDR3: CASSESRGQGTTDTQYF; DNA: TGTGCCAGCAGTGAATCGCGGGGACAGGGGACAACGGATACGCAGTATTTT; D: TRBD1; size: .; V: TRBV25-1; J: TRBJ2-3
CDR3: CARSPRRGQDYSNQPQHF; DNA: TGTGCCAGAAGCCCGCGACGAGGACAGGACTATAGCAATCAGCCCCAGCATTTT; D: TRBD1; size: once; V: TRBV5-3; J: TRBJ1-5
CDR3: CASSAALADLSYEQYF; DNA: TGTGCCAGTAGTGCCGCGTTAGCGGACCTCTCCTACGAGCAGTACTTC; D: .; size: .; V: TRBV19; J: TRBJ2-7
CDR3: CAFRDSSEYGYTF; DNA: TGTGCCTTCCGGGACAGTTCAGAATATGGCTACACCTTC; D: TRBD1; size: once; V: TRBV30; J: TRBJ1-2
CDR3: CASSGRVSGREDTQYF; DNA: TGTGCCAGCAGCGGGAGAGTTAGCGGGAGGGAAGATACGCAGTATTTT; D: TRBD2; size: .; V: TRBV9; J: TRBJ2-3
CDR3: CASSLIPGEGAEAFF; DNA: TGCGCCAGCAGCTTGATACCGGGGGAAGGCGCTGAAGCTTTCTTT; D: .; size: .; V: TRBV5-1; J: TRBJ1-1
CDR3: CASSLGLGLSYEQYF; DNA: TGTGCCAGCAGCTTAGGGTTGGGACTTTCCTACGAGCAGTACTTC; D: .; size: .; V: TRBV7-8; J: TRBJ2-7
CDR3: CAWRWRGGEQYEQYF; DNA: TGTGCCTGGAGGTGGCGAGGCGGCGAGCAGTACGAGCAGTACTTC; D: .; size: .; V: TRBV30; J: TRBJ2-7
CDR3: CASSQEIGTSRADEQFF; DNA: TGCGCCAGCAGCCAAGAAATTGGGACTAGCAGGGCCGATGAGCAGTTCTTC; D: TRBD2; size: few; V: TRBV4-1; J: TRBJ2-1
CDR3: CASSYRQNTEAFF; DNA: TGTGCCAGCAGCTACCGACAGAACACTGAAGCTTTCTTT; D: .; size: few; V: TRBV7-7; J: TRBJ1-1
CDR3: CASRAGVDYGYTF; DNA: TGTGCCAGCCGGGCAGGGGTGGACTATGGCTACACCTTC; D: .; size: .; V: TRBV7-2; J: TRBJ1-2
CDR3: CSGGQANSYEQYF; DNA: TGCAGCGGGGGACAGGCGAACTCCTACGAGCAGTACTTC; D: TRBD1; size: .; V: TRBV29-1; J: TRBJ2-7
CDR3: CATSGDFYEQYF; DNA: TGTGCCACCAGCGGCGACTTCTACGAGCAGTACTTC; D: .; size: .; V: TRBV15; J: TRBJ2-7
CDR3: CASRSGGDNEQFF; DNA: TGTGCCAGCAGATCCGGGGGTGACAATGAGCAGTTCTTC; D: .; size: .; V: TRBV27; J: TRBJ2-1
CDR3: CASSLIQGPTDTQYF; DNA: TGTGCCAGCAGCTTAATTCAGGGGCCCACAGATACGCAGTATTTT; D: .; size: .; V: TRBV11-2; J: TRBJ2-3
CDR3: CASRSGTSGSRPSYNEQFF; DNA: TGCGCCAGCAGGTCCGGGACTAGCGGGTCCCGACCTTCCTACAATGAGCAGTTCTTC; D: TRBD2; size: .; V: TRBV5-1; J: TRBJ2-1
CDR3: CASSPPSGGTDTQYF; DNA: TGTGCCAGCAGCCCCCCCAGCGGAGGCACAGATACGCAGTATTTT; D: .; size: .; V: TRBV7-6; J: TRBJ2-3
CDR3: CASHSGVMKGDGYTF; DNA: TGTGCCAGCCATTCTGGGGTGATGAAAGGGGATGGCTACACCTTC; D: .; size: .; V: TRBV6-5; J: TRBJ1-2
CDR3: CASSIRRGMTTEAFF; DNA: TGTGCCAGTAGTATCCGGCGGGGGATGACCACTGAAGCTTTCTTT; D: .; size: .; V: TRBV19; J: TRBJ1-1
CDR3: CASSQGDTRAFF; DNA: TGTGCCAGCAGCCAAGGCGATACGAGAGCTTTCTTT; D: .; size: .; V: TRBV14; J: TRBJ1-1
CDR3: CASSYSTGATNQPQHF; DNA: TGTGCCAGCAGTTACTCGACAGGTGCAACAAATCAGCCCCAGCATTTT; D: .; size: once; V: TRBV6-6; J: TRBJ1-5
CDR3: CASSIDRVIHEQYF; DNA: TGTGCCAGCAGTATCGACAGGGTGATCCACGAGCAGTACTTC; D: TRBD1; size: .; V: TRBV6-5; J: TRBJ2-7
CDR3: CASSPASGVYGYTF; DNA: TGTGCCAGCAGTCCCGCCTCGGGGGTCTATGGCTACACCTTC; D: .; size: .; V: TRBV6-5; J: TRBJ1-2
CDR3: CSVQGNTEVFF; DNA: TGCAGCGTTCAGGGGAACACTGAAGTTTTCTTT; D: .; size: .; V: TRBV29-1; J: TRBJ1-1
CDR3: CASRVDREETQYF; DNA: TGTGCCAGCAGGGTGGACAGGGAAGAGACCCAGTACTTC; D: TRBD1; size: few; V: TRBV2; J: TRBJ2-5
CDR3: CASSFRVNLEQYF; DNA: TGTGCCAGCAGTTTCCGGGTAAATCTCGAGCAGTACTTC; D: .; size: .; V: TRBV2; J: TRBJ2-7
CDR3: CSLLLAGGETQYF; DNA: TGCAGCCTCCTATTGGCGGGAGGGGAGACCCAGTACTTC; D: TRBD2; size: .; V: TRBV29-1; J: TRBJ2-5
CDR3: CASSLVWDWDTDTQYF; DNA: TGTGCCAGCAGCTTAGTATGGGACTGGGACACAGATACGCAGTATTTT; D: .; size: once; V: TRBV7-9; J: TRBJ2-3
CDR3: CASSLDSGFSGNTIYF; DNA: TGTGCCAGCAGCTTGGACAGCGGATTCTCTGGAAACACCATATATTTT; D: .; size: .; V: TRBV5-6; J: TRBJ1-3
CDR3: CASSLGTGGEKLFF; DNA: TGTGCCAGCAGTCTAGGGACGGGAGGGGAAAAACTGTTTTTT; D: .; size: few; V: TRBV6-5; J: TRBJ1-4
CDR3: CAWSPPRRGNYGYTF; DNA: TGTGCCTGGAGTCCCCCCCGCAGAGGTAACTATGGCTACACCTTC; D: .; size: .; V: TRBV30; J: TRBJ1-2
CDR3: CASSIRDGRTENNYGYTF; DNA: TGTGCCAGTAGTATAAGGGATGGCCGGACTGAGAATAACTATGGCTACACCTTC; D: .; size: .; V: TRBV19; J: TRBJ1-2